The next 21 T cell receptor beta chains were all read from a single sample in a study of blood T cell repertoires in COVID-19. TCRdb's table, derived via immunoSEQ multiplex PCR, lists solely in-frame clones and lacks some. In the table there are over 65,000 clones, roughly 78% of which are singletons. Material: peripheral blood. The receptors were sampled from a man aged 60-69 years with COVID-19, enrolled during active disease.

The CDR3 bases are TGTGCCAGTATCGGGTCTAACTATGGCTACACCTTC. Translation gives CASIGSNYGYTF. The gene calls are TRBV19 and TRBJ1-2, with D unclear. Germline assignment: CDR1 LNHDA and CDR2 SQIVND (reference sequence). Trimming shortened V by 7 bases and J by 0 bases, and 6 bases separated the two germline ends. The CDR3 loop spans 12 amino acids. Filled out from reference TRBV19 and TRBJ1-2, the complete variable domain reads DGGITQSPKYLFRKEGQNVTLSCEQNLNHDAMYWYRQDPGQGLRLIYYSQIVNDFQKGDIAEGYSVSREKKESFPLTVTSAQKNPTAFYLCASIGSNYGYTFGSGTRLTVV.

The rearrangement joins TRBV2 to TRBJ2-1; 9 bases line up with TRBD2. CDR1 is SNHLY and CDR2 is FYNNEI in the germline V gene. V was clipped by 2 bases and J by 7 bases; unmatched bases: 9. The CDR3 sequence is 16 residues long. The CDR3 region has the DNA TGTGCCAGCAGTGAACAGGGTCTAGCGGGAAGAAATGAGCAGTTCTTC. This sequence encodes CASSEQGLAGRNEQFF. Using reference TRBV2 and TRBJ2-1 for the parts outside the CDR3, the full variable domain is EPEVTQTPSHQVTQMGQEVILRCVPISNHLYFYWYRQILGQKVEFLVSFYNNEISEKSEIFDDQFSVERPDGSNFTLKIRSTKLEDSAMYFCASSEQGLAGRNEQFFGPGTRLTVL.

This clone was found a few times. The chain couples TRBV5-8 to TRBJ2-4; D possibly corresponds to TRBD1 (5 bases). Germline V gene data show CDR1 as SGHTS and CDR2 as YDEGEE. The ends were cut back, 0 bases at V and 0 bases at J, with 13 bases in the middle. The CDR3 contains 17 residues. The CDR3: CASSLALDRLAKNIQYF. The CDR3 coding sequence is TGTGCCAGCAGCTTGGCATTAGACAGACTAGCCAAAAACATTCAGTACTTC.

V and J are TRBV5-6 and TRBJ2-2, with D unresolved. From germline, CDR1 is SGHDT and CDR2 YYEEEE. Trimming took off 4 bases at V and 5 bases at J, with 9 bases between the two ends. This CDR3 is built from 13 residues. DNA of the CDR3: TGTGCCAGCAGCACCCCGAGTACCGGGGAGCTGTTTTTT. Its protein is CASSTPSTGELFF.

V and J are TRBV20-1 and TRBJ2-1; the D gene is possibly TRBD2 (5 bases). Germline lookup yields CDR1 DFQATT and CDR2 SNEGSKA (reference sequence). V lost 3 bases to trimming and J lost 0 bases, with 9 bases between them. This CDR3 contains 14 residues. DNA of the CDR3: TGCAGTGCTAGTGGGCGGGTCTCCTACAATGAGCAGTTCTTC. The encoded protein is CSASGRVSYNEQFF.

The chain carries TRBV7-6 and TRBJ2-5; no firm D call. V was pared by 3 bases and J by 5 bases, with 7 bases between. Germline CDR1 and CDR2: SGHVS and FNYEAQ. This CDR3 comprises 12 residues. CDR3 in DNA: TGTGCCAGCAGCTTTCGAGCGGAGACCCAGTACTTC. Encoded protein: CASSFRAETQYF.

The rearrangement uses TRBV3-1 (or the pseudogene TRBV3-2) and TRBJ1-2; tentatively, D is TRBD1 (6 bases). The germline V gene encodes CDR1 LGHDT and CDR2 YNNKEL (reference sequence). Trimming stripped 6 bases from V and 3 bases from J, with 14 bases between. The CDR3 length is 14 residues. In DNA form, the CDR3 reads TGTGCCAGCAGTCTGATGAAGGGGGACTATGGCTACACCTTC. Its protein is CASSLMKGDYGYTF.

This clone showed up just a few times. J is TRBJ1-1 and V is TRBV12-3 or TRBV12-4; no firm D call. The CDR3 loop spans 11 amino acids. V was clipped by 6 bases and J by 1 base, with 3 bases between them. The CDR3 coding sequence is TGTGCCAGCAGCGGGAACACTGAAGCTTTCTTT. Translation gives CASSGNTEAFF.

In DNA form, the CDR3 reads TGTGCCAGCAGTGAGGGAGAAGGGCAAGAGACCCAGTACTTC. Translating it yields CASSEGEGQETQYF. The gene calls are TRBV2 and TRBJ2-5, with D maybe TRBD2 (5 bases). The CDR3 has 14 amino acids. Germline CDR1 SNHLY, CDR2 FYNNEI. Trimming shortened V by 3 bases and J by 2 bases, and 10 bases separated the two germline ends.

The V gene is TRBV6-5, the J gene TRBJ2-4, with D perhaps TRBD2 (5 bases). This CDR3 comprises 15 residues. V was trimmed by 6 bases and J by 1 base, leaving 13 bases between them. Germline loops: CDR1 MNHEY, CDR2 SVGAGI. The chain's CDR3 is CASRGNGMAKNIQYF. CDR3 DNA sequence: TGTGCCAGCAGGGGGAACGGGATGGCCAAAAACATTCAGTACTTC.

This chain joins TRBV6-5 and TRBJ1-2, with D unclear. V shed 8 bases and J shed 4 bases, with 14 bases lying between them. CDR1 MNHEY and CDR2 SVGAGI come from the germline V gene. The CDR3 has 13 residues. CDR3 region: CASFDGRLYGYTF. CDR3 coding DNA: TGTGCCAGCTTCGACGGGAGGCTCTATGGCTACACCTTC.

The J gene is TRBJ2-5, the V gene TRBV9; perhaps TRBD2 as D (5 bases). This CDR3 comprises 16 residues. V was pared by 0 bases and J by 4 bases, with 16 bases between. The germline V gene encodes CDR1 SGDLS and CDR2 YYNGEE. In nucleotides, the CDR3 is TGTGCCAGCAGCGTAGCGGCAGAACCTGCGGGAGAGACCCAGTACTTC. It is translated as CASSVAAEPAGETQYF.

On this clone: This specimen includes other DNA sequences encoding the same CDR3. The chain combines TRBV7-3 with TRBJ2-3; 9 bases are shared with TRBD2. Germline V gives CDR1 SGHTA, CDR2 FQGTGA. V dropped 5 bases and J dropped 0; count of bases not matched to a gene: 3. There are 15 residues in the CDR3. The CDR3 is CASSRAGGSTDTQYF. The CDR3 nucleotides are TGTGCCAGCAGCCGAGCGGGGGGAAGCACAGATACGCAGTATTTT.

The chain carries TRBV5-1 and TRBJ2-6, with 8 bases matching TRBD1. CDR1 is SGHRS and CDR2 is YFSETQ in the germline V gene. The CDR3 runs to 17 residues. After removal of 3 bases from V and 3 bases from J, the junction contained 8 bases not matched to a gene. The CDR3 is CASSSDREKGGANVLTF. In DNA form, the CDR3 reads TGCGCCAGCAGCTCGGACAGGGAGAAGGGTGGGGCCAACGTCCTGACTTTC. Looking up the rest from reference TRBV5-1 and TRBJ2-6 gives the full variable domain: KAGVTQTPRYLIKTRGQQVTLSCSPISGHRSVSWYQQTPGQGLQFLFEYFSETQRNKGNFPGRFSGRQFSNSRSEMNVSTLELGDSALYLCASSSDREKGGANVLTFGAGSRLTVL.

The gene calls are TRBV15 and TRBJ2-5; 10 bases fit TRBD2. CDR1 and CDR2 from the germline V gene are LNHNV and YYDKDF (reference sequence). The V gene end was trimmed by 0 bases and the J gene end by 1 base; junction bases not matched to a gene: 8. The CDR3 contains 18 residues. Here the CDR3 reads CATSRDLTSGNFQETQYF. Here the CDR3 DNA reads TGTGCCACCAGCAGAGATCTAACTAGCGGGAATTTCCAAGAGACCCAGTACTTC.

The chain recombines TRBV19 with TRBJ2-7; 11 bases map to TRBD1. Per the germline V gene, CDR1 is LNHDA and CDR2 is SQIVND (reference sequence). V shed 5 bases, J shed 4 bases, and the junction held 7 bases outside the gene matches. The CDR3 extends over 15 amino acids. The CDR3 region is CASSPGQGGLYEQYF. DNA of the CDR3: TGTGCCAGTAGTCCGGGACAGGGGGGATTGTACGAGCAGTACTTC.

The sample holds one count of this clone. The chain has TRBV21-1 and TRBJ2-7; the tabulated D call, TRBD1, remains unverified against the DNA. TRBV21-1 is given as a pseudogene. The CDR3 covers 12 residues. The CDR3 spells CAPRPGPYEQYF. CDR3 coding DNA: TGTGCCCCCCGTCCAGGGCCCTACGAGCAGTACTTC.

The chain carries TRBV5-6 and TRBJ2-7; the match to TRBD1 covers 8 bases. V was pared by 4 bases and J by 9 bases, with 15 bases of the junction left unmatched. This CDR3 is 15 amino acids long. Germline V gives CDR1 SGHDT, CDR2 YYEEEE. Here the CDR3 DNA reads TGTGCCAGCAGCCCCGGGACAGGTAACCTACGAGGGCAGTACTTC. This codes for CASSPGTGNLRGQYF.

This chain joins TRBV5-4 and TRBJ2-7; 7 nucleotides align to TRBD2. CDR3 length equals 16 residues. Germline CDR1 and CDR2: SGHNT and YYREEE (reference sequence). The ends lost 3 bases at V and 0 bases at J; junction bases unmatched: 9. DNA of the CDR3: TGTGCCAGCAGCTCCGGGGGGTTGAGATCCTCCTACGAGCAGTACTTC. Residues: CASSSGGLRSSYEQYF.

This chain connects TRBV9 to TRBJ2-2, with D possibly being TRBD2 (5 bases). The CDR3 totals 15 residues. The V end lost 2 bases, the J end lost 2 bases, and 10 bases lay between the germline ends. The V gene's germline CDR1 is SGDLS and CDR2 YYNGEE. The DNA for the CDR3 is TGTGCCAGCAGCGTCCCCGGGATAAACACCGGGGAGCTGTTTTTT. This translates into CASSVPGINTGELFF. Drawing the rest from reference TRBV9 and TRBJ2-2, the complete variable domain is DSGVTQTPKHLITATGQRVTLRCSPRSGDLSVYWYQQSLDQGLQFLIQYYNGEERAKGNILERFSAQQFPDLHSELNLSSLELGDSALYFCASSVPGINTGELFFGEGSRLTVL.

This rearrangement joins TRBV6-5 to TRBJ1-2; TRBD1 agrees at 10 bases. J gave up 8 bases and V 6 bases, and 12 bases lay outside the gene matches. This CDR3 spans 15 amino acids. Germline CDR1 and CDR2: MNHEY and SVGAGI. This CDR3 is CASSPTGGVLSGYTF. CDR3 in DNA: TGTGCCAGCAGCCCGACAGGGGGCGTACTGTCCGGCTACACCTTC.